The rows below give T cell receptor beta chains drawn from one sample of a study of identical twins. TCRdb re-called the 5' RACE reads with MiXCR, one entry per CDR3 protein. This sample has a few hundred thousand distinct CDR3 sequences, with 14% found just once. The sample also formed part of further work on yellow fever vaccine responses in identical twins.

The specimen sequenced was CD4+ T cells sorted from blood. The receptors here all came from a woman between 18 and 29 years old in good health. The CDR3 runs from the conserved cysteine through the conserved F or W. The D gene is left open where the match is weak. The listing skips clone size in some rows; elsewhere it reads once, few, many or a size class.

>-|TRBJ2-2|TRBV5-1|-
CASSPTGTRGLGGELFF
TGCGCCAGCAGCCCTACCGGGACTCGAGGTTTAGGCGGGGAGCTGTTTTTT
>-|TRBJ1-6|TRBV27|-
CASGPHLRWSPLHF
TGTGCCAGCGGACCACATCTGAGATGGTCACCCCTCCACTTT
>-|TRBJ2-2|TRBV12-3/TRBV12-4|-
CASSLAGYTGELFF
TGTGCCAGCAGTTTGGCGGGATACACCGGGGAGCTGTTTTTT
>-|TRBJ2-1|TRBV2|TRBD1
CASSLQGTAYNEQFF
TGTGCCAGCAGTTTACAGGGGACAGCCTACAATGAGCAGTTCTTC
>many|TRBJ2-2|TRBV12-3/TRBV12-4|TRBD2
CASSFELGGTPGELFF
TGTGCCAGCAGTTTCGAATTGGGAGGGACCCCAGGGGAGCTGTTTTTT
>few|TRBJ2-5|TRBV25-1|TRBD1
CASSRQGPKETQYF
TGTGCCAGCAGTCGACAGGGACCTAAAGAGACCCAGTACTTC
>-|TRBJ2-2|TRBV3-1|-
CASSQGAWGAGELFF
TGTGCCAGCAGCCAAGGCGCATGGGGGGCCGGGGAGCTGTTTTTT
>once|TRBJ1-1|TRBV12-3/TRBV12-4|TRBD1
CASSVKQGAVAEAFF
TGTGCCAGCAGTGTCAAACAGGGGGCTGTGGCTGAAGCTTTCTTT
>many|TRBJ2-5|TRBV7-2|-
CASSFQDSQETQYF
TGTGCCAGCAGCTTCCAGGACAGCCAAGAGACCCAGTACTTC
>few|TRBJ2-3|TRBV14|TRBD2
CASSQESGFFRGRAGDTQYF
TGTGCCAGCAGCCAAGAGTCCGGATTTTTTCGCGGGAGGGCCGGAGATACGCAGTATTTT
>-|TRBJ2-5|TRBV7-2|-
CASSLRRFQETQYF
TGTGCCAGCAGCTTACGTAGATTCCAAGAGACCCAGTACTTC
>-|TRBJ2-2|TRBV27|TRBD1
CASSLTTHRGLPGELFF
TGTGCCAGCAGTTTAACCACCCACAGGGGGCTACCCGGGGAGCTGTTTTTT
>few|TRBJ2-7|TRBV5-1|TRBD1
CASRDRASYEQYF
TGCGCCAGCAGGGACAGGGCTTCCTACGAGCAGTACTTC
>-|TRBJ2-1|TRBV20-1|TRBD2
CSARITSGGVNEQFF
TGCAGTGCTAGGATTACTAGCGGGGGGGTAAATGAGCAGTTCTTC
>few|TRBJ2-5|TRBV12-5|-
CASGLGTGQETQYF
TGTGCTAGTGGTTTAGGGACTGGACAAGAGACCCAGTACTTC
>many|TRBJ2-1|TRBV5-1|-
CASSLQGYNEQFF
TGCGCCAGCAGCCTGCAGGGGTACAATGAGCAGTTCTTC
>few|TRBJ1-2|TRBV6-1|-
CASSEQTASNYGYTF
TGTGCCAGCAGTGAACAAACCGCTTCCAACTATGGCTACACCTTC
>few|TRBJ2-2|TRBV5-1|TRBD1
CASSRNRGTGELFF
TGCGCCAGCAGCAGAAACAGGGGAACCGGGGAGCTGTTTTTT
>few|TRBJ2-4|TRBV20-1|TRBD2
CSARVAGAPRINIQYF
TGCAGTGCTAGAGTAGCGGGGGCTCCCCGCATAAACATTCAGTACTTC